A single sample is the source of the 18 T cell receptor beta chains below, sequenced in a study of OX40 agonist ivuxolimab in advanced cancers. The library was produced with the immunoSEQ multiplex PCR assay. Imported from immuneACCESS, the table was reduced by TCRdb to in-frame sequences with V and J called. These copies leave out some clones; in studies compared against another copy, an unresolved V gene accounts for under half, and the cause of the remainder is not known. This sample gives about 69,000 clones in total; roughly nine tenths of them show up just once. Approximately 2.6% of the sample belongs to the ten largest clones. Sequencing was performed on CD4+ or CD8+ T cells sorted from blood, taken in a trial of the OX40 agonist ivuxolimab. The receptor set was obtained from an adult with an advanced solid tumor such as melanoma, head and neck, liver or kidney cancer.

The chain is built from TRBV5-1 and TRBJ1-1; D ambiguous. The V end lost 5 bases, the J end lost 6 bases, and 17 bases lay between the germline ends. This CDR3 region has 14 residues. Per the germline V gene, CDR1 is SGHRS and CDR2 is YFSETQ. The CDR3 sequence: CASRLNTDLPEAFF. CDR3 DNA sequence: TGCGCCAGCAGACTTAATACAGATTTACCTGAAGCTTTCTTT.

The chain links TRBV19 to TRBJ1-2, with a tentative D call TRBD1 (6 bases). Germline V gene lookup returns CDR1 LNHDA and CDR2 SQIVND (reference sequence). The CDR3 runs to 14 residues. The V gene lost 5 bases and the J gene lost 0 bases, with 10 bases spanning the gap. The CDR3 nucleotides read TGTGCCAGTAGTCCAGGGGTAGCTAACTATGGCTACACCTTC. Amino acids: CASSPGVANYGYTF.

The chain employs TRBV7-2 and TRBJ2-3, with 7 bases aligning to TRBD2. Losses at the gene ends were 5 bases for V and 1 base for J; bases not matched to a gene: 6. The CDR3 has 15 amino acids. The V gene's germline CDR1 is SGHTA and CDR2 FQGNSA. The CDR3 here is CASSPRRGGTDTQYF. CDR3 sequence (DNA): TGTGCCAGCAGCCCGAGACGGGGGGGCACAGATACGCAGTATTTT.

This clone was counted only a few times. The CDR3 bases are TGTGCCAGCAGCCGCCTGGGACAGGGAGATTCACCCCTCCACTTT. Translating it yields CASSRLGQGDSPLHF. This chain connects TRBV6-5 to TRBJ1-6; 9 nucleotides match TRBD1. This CDR3 region has 15 residues. With 6 bases clipped from V and 8 bases from J, the junction kept 8 bases outside the gene matches. The germline V gene has CDR1 MNHEY and CDR2 SVGAGI.

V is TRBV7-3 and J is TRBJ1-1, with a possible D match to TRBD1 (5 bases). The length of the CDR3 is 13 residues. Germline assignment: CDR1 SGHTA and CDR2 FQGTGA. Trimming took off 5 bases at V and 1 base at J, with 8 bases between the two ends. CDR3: CASSLGANTEAFF. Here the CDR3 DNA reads TGTGCCAGCAGCCTAGGGGCGAACACTGAAGCTTTCTTT.

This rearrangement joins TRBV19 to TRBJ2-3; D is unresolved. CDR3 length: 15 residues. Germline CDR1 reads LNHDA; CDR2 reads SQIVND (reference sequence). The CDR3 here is CATRFRELSTDTQYF. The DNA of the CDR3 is TGTGCAACGCGCTTTAGGGAACTAAGCACAGATACGCAGTATTTT.

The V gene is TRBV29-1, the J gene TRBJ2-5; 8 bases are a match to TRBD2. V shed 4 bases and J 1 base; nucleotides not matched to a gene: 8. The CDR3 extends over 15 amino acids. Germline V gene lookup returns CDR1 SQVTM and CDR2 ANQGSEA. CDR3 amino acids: CSVGAAGDRQETQYF. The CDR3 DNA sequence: TGCAGCGTTGGGGCAGCGGGGGACCGCCAAGAGACCCAGTACTTC.

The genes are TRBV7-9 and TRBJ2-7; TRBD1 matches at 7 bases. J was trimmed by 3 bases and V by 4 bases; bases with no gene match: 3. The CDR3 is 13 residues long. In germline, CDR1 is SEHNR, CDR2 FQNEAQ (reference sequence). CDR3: CASSSGTVYEQYF. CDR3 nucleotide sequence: TGTGCCAGCAGCTCCGGGACAGTCTACGAGCAGTACTTC.

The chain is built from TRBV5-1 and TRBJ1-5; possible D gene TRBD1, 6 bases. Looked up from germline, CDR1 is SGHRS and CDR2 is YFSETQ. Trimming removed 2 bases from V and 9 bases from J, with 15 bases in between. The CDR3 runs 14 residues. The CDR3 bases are TGCGCCAGCAGCTTAAGGGGGGCGGAGGGGCCCCAGCATTTT. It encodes CASSLRGAEGPQHF.

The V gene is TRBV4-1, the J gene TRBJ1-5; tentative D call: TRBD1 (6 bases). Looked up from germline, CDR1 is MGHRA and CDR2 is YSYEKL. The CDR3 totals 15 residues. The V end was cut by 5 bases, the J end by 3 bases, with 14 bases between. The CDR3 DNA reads TGCGCCAGCAGCTCCCGGACAGCGGACAATCAGCCCCAGCATTTT. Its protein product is CASSSRTADNQPQHF.

The CDR3 nucleotides are TGTGCCAGCAGTAAAGAGGGACTGCTGCAAGAGACCCAGTACTTC. It yields the protein CASSKEGLLQETQYF. The rearrangement joins TRBV2 to TRBJ2-5; the D gene is possibly TRBD2 (6 bases). V was cut by 5 bases and J by 2 bases, with 15 bases left in between. The CDR3 spans 15 residues. Germline assignment: CDR1 SNHLY and CDR2 FYNNEI.

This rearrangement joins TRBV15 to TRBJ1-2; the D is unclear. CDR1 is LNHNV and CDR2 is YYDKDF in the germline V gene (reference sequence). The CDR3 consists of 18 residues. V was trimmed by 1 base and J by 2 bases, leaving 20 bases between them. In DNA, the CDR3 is TGTGCCACCAGCAGAGGAGTGGGAACCTCTGCGAGGAACTATGGCTACACCTTC. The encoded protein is CATSRGVGTSARNYGYTF. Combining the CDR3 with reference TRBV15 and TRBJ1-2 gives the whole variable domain DAMVIQNPRYQVTQFGKPVTLSCSQTLNHNVMYWYQQKSSQAPKLLFHYYDKDFNNEADTPDNFQSRRPNTSFCFLDIRSPGLGDTAMYLCATSRGVGTSARNYGYTFGSGTRLTVV.

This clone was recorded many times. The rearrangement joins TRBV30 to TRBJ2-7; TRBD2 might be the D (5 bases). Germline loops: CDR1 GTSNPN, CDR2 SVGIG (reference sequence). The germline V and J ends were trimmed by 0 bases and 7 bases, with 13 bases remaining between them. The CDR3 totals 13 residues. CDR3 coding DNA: TGTGCCTGGAGTGTATCCGAGGGCGCGGAGCAGTACTTC. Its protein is CAWSVSEGAEQYF.

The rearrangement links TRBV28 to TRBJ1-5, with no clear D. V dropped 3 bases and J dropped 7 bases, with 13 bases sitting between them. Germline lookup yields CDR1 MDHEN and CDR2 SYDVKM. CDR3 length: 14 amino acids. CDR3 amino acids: CASSFKVTGQPQHF. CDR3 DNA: TGTGCCAGCAGTTTTAAGGTAACGGGACAGCCCCAGCATTTT.

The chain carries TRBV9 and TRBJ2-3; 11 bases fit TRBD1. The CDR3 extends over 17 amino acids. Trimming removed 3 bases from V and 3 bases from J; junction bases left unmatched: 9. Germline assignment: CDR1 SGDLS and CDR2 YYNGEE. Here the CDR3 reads CASSDAPGQGVTDTQYF. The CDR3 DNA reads TGTGCCAGCAGCGACGCACCGGGACAGGGGGTTACAGATACGCAGTATTTT. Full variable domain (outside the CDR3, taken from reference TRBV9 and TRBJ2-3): DSGVTQTPKHLITATGQRVTLRCSPRSGDLSVYWYQQSLDQGLQFLIQYYNGEERAKGNILERFSAQQFPDLHSELNLSSLELGDSALYFCASSDAPGQGVTDTQYFGPGTRLTVL.

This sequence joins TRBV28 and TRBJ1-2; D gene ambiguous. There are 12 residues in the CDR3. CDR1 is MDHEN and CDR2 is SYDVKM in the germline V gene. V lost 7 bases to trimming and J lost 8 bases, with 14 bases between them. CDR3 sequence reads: CASNSGGRGYTF. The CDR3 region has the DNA TGTGCCAGCAACTCAGGAGGCCGGGGCTACACCTTC.

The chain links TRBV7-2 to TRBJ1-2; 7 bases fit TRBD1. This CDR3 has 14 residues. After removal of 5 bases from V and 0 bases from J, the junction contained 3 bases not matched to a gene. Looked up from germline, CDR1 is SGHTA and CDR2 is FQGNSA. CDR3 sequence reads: CASSTGTANYGYTF. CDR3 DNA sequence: TGTGCCAGCAGCACCGGGACAGCTAACTATGGCTACACCTTC.

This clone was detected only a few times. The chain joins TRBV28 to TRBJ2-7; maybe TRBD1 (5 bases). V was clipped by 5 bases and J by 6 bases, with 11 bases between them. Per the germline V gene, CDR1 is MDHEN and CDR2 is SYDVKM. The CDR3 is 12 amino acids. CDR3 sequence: CASSSPGIEQYF. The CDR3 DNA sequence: TGTGCCAGCAGTAGCCCAGGGATCGAGCAGTACTTC. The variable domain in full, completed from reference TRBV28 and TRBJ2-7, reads DVKVTQSSRYLVKRTGEKVFLECVQDMDHENMFWYRQDPGLGLRLIYFSYDVKMKEKGDIPEGYSVSREKKERFSLILESASTNQTSMYLCASSSPGIEQYFGPGTRLTVT.